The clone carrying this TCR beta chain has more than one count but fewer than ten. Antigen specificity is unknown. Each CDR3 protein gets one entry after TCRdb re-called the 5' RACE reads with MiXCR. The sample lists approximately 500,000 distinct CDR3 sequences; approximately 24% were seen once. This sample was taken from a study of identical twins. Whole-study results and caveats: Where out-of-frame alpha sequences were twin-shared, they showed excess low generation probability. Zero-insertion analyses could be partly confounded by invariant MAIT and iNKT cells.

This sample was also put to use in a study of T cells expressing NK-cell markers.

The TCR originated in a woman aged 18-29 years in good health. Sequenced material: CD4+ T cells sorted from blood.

The CDR3 loop is CSADRSDRRTYEQYF. The CDR3 region has the DNA TGCAGTGCGGATCGGTCGGACAGGAGAACCTACGAGCAGTACTTC. The gene calls are TRBV20-1 and TRBJ2-7; 7 positions match TRBD1. The CDR3 totals 15 residues. Per the germline V gene, CDR1 is DFQATT and CDR2 is SNEGSKA (reference sequence). The J segment lost 2 bases and the V segment lost 6 bases, leaving 13 bases of the junction unmatched.